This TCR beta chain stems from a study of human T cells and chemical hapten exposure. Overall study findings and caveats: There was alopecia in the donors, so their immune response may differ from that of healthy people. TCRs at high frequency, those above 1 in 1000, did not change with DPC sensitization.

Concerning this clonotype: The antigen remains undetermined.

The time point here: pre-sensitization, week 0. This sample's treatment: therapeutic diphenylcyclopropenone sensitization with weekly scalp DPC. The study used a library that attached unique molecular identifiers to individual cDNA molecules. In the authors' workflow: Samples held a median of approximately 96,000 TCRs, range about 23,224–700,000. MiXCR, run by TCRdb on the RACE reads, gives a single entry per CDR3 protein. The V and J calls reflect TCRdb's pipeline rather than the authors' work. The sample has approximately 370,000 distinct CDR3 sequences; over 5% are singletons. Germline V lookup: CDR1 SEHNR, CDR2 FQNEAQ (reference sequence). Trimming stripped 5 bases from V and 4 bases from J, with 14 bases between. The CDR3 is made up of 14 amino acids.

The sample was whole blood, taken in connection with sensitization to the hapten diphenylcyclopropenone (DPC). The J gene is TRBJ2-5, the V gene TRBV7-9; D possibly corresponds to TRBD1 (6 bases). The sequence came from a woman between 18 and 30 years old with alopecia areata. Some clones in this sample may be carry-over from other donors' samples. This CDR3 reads CASSRPRGRETQYF. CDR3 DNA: TGTGCCAGCAGCCGTCCCAGGGGAAGAGAGACCCAGTACTTC. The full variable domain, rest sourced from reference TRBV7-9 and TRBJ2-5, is DTGVSQNPRHKITKRGQNVTFRCDPISEHNRLYWYRQTLGQGPEFLTYFQNEAQLEKSRLLSDRFSAERPKGSFSTLEIQRTEQGDSAMYLCASSRPRGRETQYFGPGTRLLVL.